The clone carrying this T cell receptor beta chain was observed a handful of times. This specimen belongs to a study of T cells in Graves' hyperthyroidism and ophthalmopathy. The TCR beta CDR3 regions underwent amplification using RNA transcripts as the source. The primer set for the first-round RT-PCR of the TCR CDR3 was HTBI. TCRdb reprocessed the multiplex PCR reads via MiXCR and lists one record per CDR3 protein. The repertoire holds about 300,000 distinct CDR3 sequences, around 13% seen once, with 6.5% to 10% in the top ten. J lost 2 bases, V lost 7 bases, and 4 bases had no gene match. This CDR3 contains 13 residues. Looked up from germline, CDR1 is ENHRY and CDR2 is SYGVKD.

V usage is TRBV10-3 and J usage is TRBJ2-5, with TRBD2 identical over 7 bases. This TCR was recovered from a woman aged 40 to 49 with Graves' hyperthyroidism. The sample comprised blood. CDR3 region: CAIMGTTQETQYF. CDR3 nucleotides: TGTGCCATCATGGGGACTACACAAGAGACCCAGTACTTC.